The 23 T cell receptor beta chains in this list originate from one sample, sequenced in a study of T-cell memory formation after mild COVID-19. Each CDR3 protein gets one entry after TCRdb re-called the 5' RACE reads with MiXCR. The data show a few hundred thousand distinct CDR3 sequences, around a sixth seen once. The sequenced sample was PBMCs or a T cell subset sorted from them (not recorded which). Receptors originate from a man in his late teens or twenties who had mild COVID-19 (a few samples of this study predate the infection). Cell type and time point are not known.

This clonotype was seen only a few times. The chain joins TRBV24-1 to TRBJ1-5; D unclear. Germline V gives CDR1 KGHDR, CDR2 SFDVKD. There are 13 residues in the CDR3. The germline V and J ends were trimmed by 7 bases and 3 bases, with 9 bases remaining between them. The CDR3 region has the DNA TGTGCCACCAGGCGGGTTTACAATCAGCCCCAGCATTTT. It yields the protein CATRRVYNQPQHF.

This clonotype was counted between two and nine times. This chain links TRBV20-1 with TRBJ2-5; TRBD2 might be the D (6 bases). Germline lookup yields CDR1 DFQATT and CDR2 SNEGSKA (reference sequence). V dropped 6 bases and J dropped 4 bases, with 15 bases sitting between them. This CDR3 spans 13 amino acids. The CDR3 sequence is CSATRDFGETQYF. CDR3 DNA: TGCAGTGCGACCAGGGACTTTGGAGAGACCCAGTACTTC.

The V and J genes are TRBV4-1 and TRBJ1-4; maybe TRBD1 (6 bases). V gave up 4 bases and J gave up 5 bases, with 14 bases separating them. Germline loops: CDR1 MGHRA, CDR2 YSYEKL. CDR3 length: 15 amino acids. The CDR3 nucleotides read TGCGCCAGCAGCCTTTCGGGGACACCCAATGAAAAACTGTTTTTT. Its translation: CASSLSGTPNEKLFF.

V gene TRBV5-1 combines with J gene TRBJ2-1; D might be TRBD2 (6 bases). The germline gives CDR1 SGHRS, CDR2 YFSETQ. The CDR3 is 15 residues long. Trimming cost V 4 bases and J 5 bases, with 16 bases left between them. This CDR3 reads CASSPGPWGDNEQFF. DNA of the CDR3: TGCGCCAGCAGCCCGGGACCCTGGGGGGACAATGAGCAGTTCTTC. The full variable domain, with the rest looked up from reference TRBV5-1 and TRBJ2-1, is KAGVTQTPRYLIKTRGQQVTLSCSPISGHRSVSWYQQTPGQGLQFLFEYFSETQRNKGNFPGRFSGRQFSNSRSEMNVSTLELGDSALYLCASSPGPWGDNEQFFGPGTRLTVL.

The chain uses TRBV7-8 and TRBJ1-1; a possible D gene is TRBD1 (6 bases). The CDR3 contains 16 residues. The V gene's germline CDR1 is SGHVS and CDR2 FQNEAQ. The germline V and J ends were trimmed by 5 bases and 3 bases, with 19 bases remaining between them. In nucleotides, the CDR3 is TGTGCCAGCAGCCGCTTTGGTGGGGGCGGGTACACTGAAGCTTTCTTT. Translated, it gives CASSRFGGGGYTEAFF.

This clonotype has only a few counts. This chain links TRBV10-3 with TRBJ2-3; D is ambiguous. The germline CDR1 and CDR2 sequences are ENHRY and SYGVKD. Trimming pared 4 bases from V and 0 bases from J, leaving 14 bases between. This CDR3 has 16 residues. The CDR3 DNA sequence: TGTGCCATCAGTGGAATAAGATCATCTAGCACAGATACGCAGTATTTT. Translated: CAISGIRSSSTDTQYF.

This clonotype has a single count. The chain carries TRBV21-1 and TRBJ1-1; the listed D gene, TRBD1, was not tested against the DNA. TRBV21-1 is a recognized pseudogene. There are 14 residues in the CDR3. The DNA of the CDR3 is TGTGCCAGCACTTCCCGGGAAGAGGACACTGAAGCTTTCTTT. This gives the protein CASTSREEDTEAFF.

The gene calls are TRBV4-1 and TRBJ1-1, with 8 bases fitting TRBD1. The junction had 6 bases not matched to a gene; V was cut back by 3 bases and J by 0 bases. Germline V CDR1 and CDR2: MGHRA, YSYEKL. CDR3 length: 16 residues. This CDR3 is CASSQHQGQVNTEAFF. CDR3 DNA sequence: TGCGCCAGCAGCCAGCACCAGGGACAGGTGAACACTGAAGCTTTCTTT.

The rearrangement links TRBV5-4 to TRBJ2-5; 12 nucleotides agree with TRBD2. The germline CDR1 and CDR2 sequences are SGHNT and YYREEE (reference sequence). This CDR3 spans 17 amino acids. J lost 3 bases, V lost 0 bases, and 6 bases had no gene match. The CDR3 sequence is CASSLVGLAGGKETQYF. The CDR3 DNA follows: TGTGCCAGCAGCTTGGTAGGCCTAGCGGGGGGGAAAGAGACCCAGTACTTC.

This clonotype has just a few counts. V and J are TRBV20-1 and TRBJ2-5, with 11 nucleotides matching TRBD2. The CDR3 has 17 amino acids. V shed 1 base, J shed 7 bases, and the junction held 14 bases outside the gene matches. Germline-derived CDR1 and CDR2 are DFQATT and SNEGSKA (reference sequence). This CDR3 reads CSARGIDLAGGRGTQYF. The CDR3 DNA reads as TGCAGTGCTAGAGGGATCGATCTAGCGGGGGGCCGGGGGACCCAGTACTTC.

The J gene is TRBJ2-2, the V gene TRBV6-2 or TRBV6-3, with D hard to call. CDR3 size: 13 residues. Germline values: CDR1 MNHEY, CDR2 SVGEGT. V was cut by 2 bases and J by 6 bases, with 7 bases left in between. The CDR3: CASSYILAGELFF. In DNA, the CDR3 is TGTGCCAGCAGTTACATCCTAGCCGGGGAGCTGTTTTTT.

This clonotype has a handful of counts. The gene calls are TRBV20-1 and TRBJ2-3; D ambiguous. V lost 6 bases and J 11 bases, leaving 21 bases between the germline ends. Germline V gene sequence: CDR1 DFQATT, CDR2 SNEGSKA (reference sequence). This CDR3 region has 13 residues. The CDR3 DNA follows: TGCAGTGCCCTCCCACGACTCGTTTGGGTGCAGTATTTT. This encodes CSALPRLVWVQYF.

This clonotype was seen more than once but under ten times. The chain couples TRBV12-3 or TRBV12-4 to TRBJ2-1, with D unclear. V lost 9 bases, J lost 5 bases, and 20 bases lay in between. The CDR3 covers 15 residues. This CDR3 is CASTPNIGRNNEQFF. The DNA of the CDR3 is TGTGCCAGTACCCCAAATATCGGGCGAAACAATGAGCAGTTCTTC.

This clonotype was detected only once. The chain links TRBV28 to TRBJ2-2, with 8 positions matching TRBD1. J gave up 5 bases and V 6 bases, and 17 bases lay outside the gene matches. CDR1 is MDHEN, CDR2 SYDVKM, per germline. The CDR3 length is 18 residues. Here the CDR3 reads CASSPPSDRAMFTGELFF. CDR3 nucleotides: TGTGCCAGCAGCCCCCCCTCGGACAGGGCGATGTTTACCGGGGAGCTGTTTTTT. Full variable domain (remainder filled in from reference TRBV28 and TRBJ2-2): DVKVTQSSRYLVKRTGEKVFLECVQDMDHENMFWYRQDPGLGLRLIYFSYDVKMKEKGDIPEGYSVSREKKERFSLILESASTNQTSMYLCASSPPSDRAMFTGELFFGEGSRLTVL.

This clonotype was picked up a small number of times. The rearrangement joins TRBV4-2 to TRBJ1-1; tentative D call: TRBD1 (6 bases). The germline CDR1 and CDR2 sequences are LGHNA and YNFKEQ. V lost 4 bases and J 3 bases, leaving 18 bases between the germline ends. The CDR3 runs 16 residues. This CDR3 is CASSPTLAGVDTEAFF. The DNA of the CDR3 is TGTGCCAGCAGCCCTACCTTGGCAGGGGTTGACACTGAAGCTTTCTTT.

This chain joins TRBV4-3 and TRBJ1-1, with 8 bases that match TRBD1. The CDR3 loop spans 15 amino acids. The V and J ends lost 4 bases and 4 bases, in that order; junction bases with no gene match: 8. Looked up from germline, CDR1 is LGHNA and CDR2 is YSLEER. CDR3 DNA: TGCGCCAGCAGCCCGCGACAGGGGTTGGGCACTGAAGCTTTCTTT. It translates to CASSPRQGLGTEAFF.

The rearrangement links TRBV4-1 to TRBJ2-5; 10 bases agree with TRBD2. The CDR3 has 17 amino acids. The ends lost 0 bases at V and 7 bases at J; junction bases unmatched: 11. From germline, CDR1 is MGHRA and CDR2 YSYEKL. The CDR3 nucleotides read TGCGCCAGCAGCCAAGAGGATAGCGGGGGGCCCCTGGTGACCCAGTACTTC. Protein sequence: CASSQEDSGGPLVTQYF.

Ten or more counts support this clonotype. The V gene is TRBV12-3 or TRBV12-4, the J gene TRBJ1-1, with 8 bases matching TRBD1. The CDR3 sequence is 17 residues long. J lost 3 bases, V lost 3 bases, and 12 bases had no gene match. CDR3 region: CASSLYRGMWSDTEAFF. In DNA, the CDR3 is TGTGCCAGCAGTTTGTACAGGGGGATGTGGAGCGACACTGAAGCTTTCTTT.

The chain links TRBV20-1 to TRBJ2-3, with D tentatively TRBD2 (6 bases). This CDR3 is built from 13 residues. Germline values: CDR1 DFQATT, CDR2 SNEGSKA (reference sequence). V was pared by 6 bases and J by 3 bases, with 13 bases between. The DNA for the CDR3 is TGCAGTGCCAGGGACTGGAGAACAGATACGCAGTATTTT. Residues: CSARDWRTDTQYF.

V usage is TRBV20-1 and J usage is TRBJ2-3; tentative D call: TRBD1 (6 bases). Looked up from germline, CDR1 is DFQATT and CDR2 is SNEGSKA (reference sequence). The CDR3 spans 11 residues. V was pared by 7 bases and J by 5 bases, with 10 bases between. CDR3 region: CSVVGGDTQYF. CDR3 DNA sequence: TGCAGTGTGGTAGGGGGAGATACGCAGTATTTT.

The rearrangement joins TRBV19 to TRBJ1-2; the match to TRBD1 covers 11 bases. Germline trimming cut 3 bases from V and 6 bases from J; bases unmatched to any gene: 9. Germline V gene sequence: CDR1 LNHDA, CDR2 SQIVND (reference sequence). The CDR3 has 16 amino acids. CDR3 nucleotides: TGTGCCAGTAGTATCATTTTTGGACAGGGGGCCGATGGCTACACCTTC. It translates to CASSIIFGQGADGYTF.

This rearrangement joins TRBV20-1 to TRBJ2-3; D perhaps matches TRBD2 (6 bases). CDR1 and CDR2 from the germline V gene are DFQATT and SNEGSKA (reference sequence). Between the trimmed V and J ends, which lost 3 bases and 1 base, there was a span of 14 bases. The CDR3 runs to 15 residues. The CDR3, as DNA: TGCAGTGCTAGGGCACTAGCAGAAGGCACAGATACGCAGTATTTT. Its translation is CSARALAEGTDTQYF.

This clonotype was counted between two and nine times. CDR3 protein: CASSYSAREYGYTF. The CDR3 coding sequence is TGTGCCAGCAGTTATTCCGCCAGGGAATATGGCTACACCTTC. The chain uses TRBV6-5 and TRBJ1-2; TRBD1 might be the D (5 bases). CDR1 MNHEY and CDR2 SVGAGI come from the germline V gene. V lost 3 bases, J lost 5 bases, and 13 bases lay in between. This CDR3 is 14 amino acids long.